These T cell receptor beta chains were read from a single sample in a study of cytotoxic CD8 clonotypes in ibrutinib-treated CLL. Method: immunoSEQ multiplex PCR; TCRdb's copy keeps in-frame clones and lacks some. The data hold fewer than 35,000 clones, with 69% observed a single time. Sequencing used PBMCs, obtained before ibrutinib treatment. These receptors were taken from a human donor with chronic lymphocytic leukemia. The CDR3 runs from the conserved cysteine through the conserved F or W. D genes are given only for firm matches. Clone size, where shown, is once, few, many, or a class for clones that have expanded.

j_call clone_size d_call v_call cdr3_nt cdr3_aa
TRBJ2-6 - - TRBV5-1 TGCGCCAGCAGCTTGCCAGCCAACTCTGGGGCCAACGTCCTGACTTTC CASSLPANSGANVLTF
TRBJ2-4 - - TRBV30 TGTGCCTGGAGTGGAGGGGGTGAAGCCAAAAACATTCAGTACTTC CAWSGGGEAKNIQYF
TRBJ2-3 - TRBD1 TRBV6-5 TGTGCCAGCAGAACAGGGGGCTTCACAGATACGCAGTATTTT CASRTGGFTDTQYF
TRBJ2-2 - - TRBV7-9 TGTGCCAGCTCTCTAGGGCGGGACACCGGGGAGCTGTTTTTT CASSLGRDTGELFF
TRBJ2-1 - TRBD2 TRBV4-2 TGTGCCAGCAGCCAAGATGTGGCTAGCGGGAGCTACAATGAGCAGTTCTTC CASSQDVASGSYNEQFF
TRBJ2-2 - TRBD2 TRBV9 TGTGCCAGCAGGGCCGGGGGGACCGGGGAGCTGTTTTTT CASRAGGTGELFF
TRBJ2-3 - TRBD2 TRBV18 TGTGCCAGCTCACCAAGGTGGACTAGCGGGAGCACAGATACGCAGTATTTT CASSPRWTSGSTDTQYF
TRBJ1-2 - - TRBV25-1 TGTGCCAGCAGTGAATGGGCCGGGACTACGCGCTACACCTTC CASSEWAGTTRYTF
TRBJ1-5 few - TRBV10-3 TGTGCCATCGCCGACAGTTATAGCAATCAGCCCCAGCATTTT CAIADSYSNQPQHF
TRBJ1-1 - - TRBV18 TGTGCCAGCTCCCCCCTCTTTGAGGGGCCAGGGATGAACACTGAAGCTTTCTTT CASSPLFEGPGMNTEAFF
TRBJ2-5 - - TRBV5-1 TGCGCCAGCAGCGGGGCCTGGGGTAGCCAAGAGACCCAGTACTTC CASSGAWGSQETQYF
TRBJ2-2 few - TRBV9 TGTGCCAGCAGCGTAGAGGGGTCGAACACCGGGGAGCTGTTTTTT CASSVEGSNTGELFF
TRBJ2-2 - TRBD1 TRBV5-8 TGTGCCAGCAGCTTACCAGGACAGGGTCAGCACACCGGGGAGCTGTTTTTT CASSLPGQGQHTGELFF
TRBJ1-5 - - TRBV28 TGTGCCAGCAGTTTACGGCAGGCTAATCAGCCCCAGCATTTT CASSLRQANQPQHF
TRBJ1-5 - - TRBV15 TGTGCCACTGGCAGGTTTGACCGGGGTAATCAGCCCCAGCATTTT CATGRFDRGNQPQHF
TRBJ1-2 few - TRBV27 TGTGCCAGCAGTTCCCCCAGGACTAACTATGGCTACACCTTC CASSSPRTNYGYTF
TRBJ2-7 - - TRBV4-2 TGTGCCAGCAGGCAACAGGAGGACTCCTACGAGCAGTACTTC CASRQQEDSYEQYF
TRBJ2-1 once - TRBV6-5 TGTGCCAGCAGGGCGACGAGCTCCTACAATGAGCAGTTCTTC CASRATSSYNEQFF
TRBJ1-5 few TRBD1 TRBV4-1 TGCGCCAGCAGCCAAGATGGGGACAGGGGGCGGCAGCCCCAGCATTTT CASSQDGDRGRQPQHF
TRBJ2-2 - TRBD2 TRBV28 TGTGCCAGCTACCCACCGGGACTAGCGGGGACCGGGGAGCTGTTTTTT CASYPPGLAGTGELFF